These 7 T cell receptor beta chains came from one sample sequenced in a study of graft-versus-host responses after intestinal transplantation. Clones were read by immunoSEQ multiplex PCR, and TCRdb kept only the in-frame ones, dropping some. This sample has some 86,000 clones; about nine tenths occur once, and the top ten carry more than 0.095%. The antigens for these receptors are not known. Source: unstimulated CD4+ T cells sorted from spleen or lymph node cells, taken before intestinal transplant. Source of these receptors: a human donor who received an intestinal transplant.

The rearrangement uses TRBV2 and TRBJ1-2; TRBD1 matches at 9 bases. The CDR3 contains 11 residues. CDR1 and CDR2 from the germline V gene are SNHLY and FYNNEI. V gave up 11 bases and J gave up 12 bases; unmatched junction bases: 10. The CDR3 coding sequence is TGTGCCGTTGGGGACAGGGCCAAGAACACCTTC. It encodes CAVGDRAKNTF.

This clone was observed a single time. This chain links TRBV27 with TRBJ2-7; D gene ambiguous. Trimming shortened V by 5 bases and J by 3 bases, and 14 bases separated the two germline ends. Germline CDR1 MNHEY, CDR2 SMNVEV (reference sequence). The CDR3 is 14 amino acids. CDR3 in amino acids: CASSLNGFGYEQYF. In DNA form, the CDR3 reads TGTGCCAGCAGTCTAAACGGTTTTGGCTACGAGCAGTACTTC.

This clone was recorded once. The chain has TRBV23-1 and TRBJ1-5, with 9 nucleotides matching TRBD1. TRBV23-1 is placed among ORFs of uncertain function. The CDR3 has 22 residues. V was clipped by 2 bases and J by 4 bases; unmatched bases: 24. CDR3 DNA: TGCGCCAGCAGTCAAACCCGGTGCGGGGACAGGGAAGGGGGCCTCATTAATCAGCCCCAGCATTTT. Translating it yields CASSQTRCGDREGGLINQPQHF.

This clone was observed once. The chain uses TRBV4-3 and TRBJ2-3; 7 nucleotides match TRBD1. This CDR3 is built from 16 residues. CDR1 and CDR2 from the germline V gene are LGHNA and YSLEER. Germline trimming cut 4 bases from V and 2 bases from J; bases unmatched to any gene: 9. CDR3 sequence reads: CASSPKTGPYTDTQYF. CDR3 coding DNA: TGCGCCAGCAGCCCAAAGACAGGGCCATACACAGATACGCAGTATTTT.

V and J are TRBV9 and TRBJ1-1; no reliable D call. CDR1 and CDR2 (germline): SGDLS, YYNGEE. This CDR3 comprises 14 residues. Trimming took 3 bases from V and 5 from J, leaving 14 bases between them. CDR3 DNA: TGTGCCAGCAGCGCCCAGCCGGGAGGAACTGAAGCTTTCTTT. Translating gives CASSAQPGGTEAFF.

This chain links TRBV12-5 with TRBJ2-1, with 13 nucleotides matching TRBD2. CDR3 length: 16 residues. The germline V gene has CDR1 LGHNT and CDR2 FRNRAP. J was trimmed by 0 bases and V by 6 bases; bases with no gene match: 2. The CDR3 bases are TGTGCTAGTGGGACTAGCGGGGGGAGCTCCTACAATGAGCAGTTCTTC. It specifies CASGTSGGSSYNEQFF.

The chain links TRBV5-4 to TRBJ2-5; 9 bases fit TRBD2. V shed 2 bases, J shed 1 base, and the junction held 6 bases outside the gene matches. The germline gives CDR1 SGHNT, CDR2 YYREEE (reference sequence). CDR3 length: 16 residues. The CDR3 loop reads CASSFGGGVFQETQYF. As DNA, the CDR3 is TGTGCCAGCAGCTTCGGCGGGGGGGTTTTCCAAGAGACCCAGTACTTC. Filled out from reference TRBV5-4 and TRBJ2-5, the complete variable domain reads ETGVTQSPTHLIKTRGQQVTLRCSSQSGHNTVSWYQQALGQGPQFIFQYYREEENGRGNFPPRFSGLQFPNYSSELNVNALELDDSALYLCASSFGGGVFQETQYFGPGTRLLVL.